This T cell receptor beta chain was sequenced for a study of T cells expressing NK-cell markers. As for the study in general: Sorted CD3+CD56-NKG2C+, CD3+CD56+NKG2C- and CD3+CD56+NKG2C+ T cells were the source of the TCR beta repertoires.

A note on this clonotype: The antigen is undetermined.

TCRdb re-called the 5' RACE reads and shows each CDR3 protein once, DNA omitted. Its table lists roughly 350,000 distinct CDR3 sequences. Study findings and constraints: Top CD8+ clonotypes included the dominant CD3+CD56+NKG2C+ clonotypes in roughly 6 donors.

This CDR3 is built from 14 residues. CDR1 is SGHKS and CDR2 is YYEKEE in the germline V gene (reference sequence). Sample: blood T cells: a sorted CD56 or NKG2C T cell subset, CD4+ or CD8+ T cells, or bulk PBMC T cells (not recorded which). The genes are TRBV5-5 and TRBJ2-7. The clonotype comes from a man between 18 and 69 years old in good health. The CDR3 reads CASSLGLNSYEQYF.